One sample yielded the 19 T cell receptor beta chains listed below, sequenced in a study of blood T cell repertoires in COVID-19. Only in-frame clones appear in the TCRdb table, and some are missing; sequencing was by immunoSEQ multiplex PCR. The sample carries about 150,000 clones, around 89% recorded once. Sequencing was performed on peripheral blood. The receptors originated from a man aged 55 to 70 with active or convalescent COVID-19.

V is TRBV11-2 and J is TRBJ2-2, with TRBD2 matching 11 bases. Trimming cost V 5 bases and J 5 bases; bases outside gene matches: 7. CDR3 length: 16 residues. In germline, CDR1 is SGHAT, CDR2 FQNNGV. The CDR3 nucleotides read TGTGCCAGCAGCCGAACTAGCGGGGGAACGACCGGGGAGCTGTTTTTT. This sequence encodes CASSRTSGGTTGELFF.

The chain couples TRBV7-2 to TRBJ1-4; no clear D gene. This CDR3 is built from 16 residues. The V end lost 5 bases, the J end lost 0 bases, and 13 bases lay between the germline ends. Germline V gene lookup returns CDR1 SGHTA and CDR2 FQGNSA. CDR3: CASSRRRTATNEKLFF. The CDR3 DNA is TGTGCCAGCAGCAGGCGACGGACTGCAACTAATGAAAAACTGTTTTTT. Filled out from reference TRBV7-2 and TRBJ1-4, the complete variable domain reads GAGVSQSPSNKVTEKGKDVELRCDPISGHTALYWYRQSLGQGLEFLIYFQGNSAPDKSGLPSDRFSAERTGGSVSTLTIQRTQQEDSAVYLCASSRRRTATNEKLFFGSGTQLSVL.

The CDR3 DNA follows: TGTGCCAGCAGGATACAGGGGGCCGGCGCTGAAGCTTTCTTT. It encodes CASRIQGAGAEAFF. The genes are TRBV7-9 and TRBJ1-1; TRBD1 matches at 9 bases. The CDR3 is made up of 14 amino acids. The germline gives CDR1 SEHNR, CDR2 FQNEAQ (reference sequence). V trimming: 6 bases; J trimming: 6 bases; junction bases outside the gene matches: 8. The full variable domain, in which reference TRBV7-9 and TRBJ1-1 provide the parts outside the CDR3, is DTGVSQNPRHKITKRGQNVTFRCDPISEHNRLYWYRQTLGQGPEFLTYFQNEAQLEKSRLLSDRFSAERPKGSFSTLEIQRTEQGDSAMYLCASRIQGAGAEAFFGQGTRLTVV.

The rearrangement links TRBV18 to TRBJ2-7; 10 bases line up with TRBD1. The CDR3 is 15 amino acids. V shed 6 bases and J 5 bases; nucleotides not matched to a gene: 10. Germline CDR1 and CDR2: KGHSH and LQKENI. The CDR3, as DNA: TGTGCCAGCTCGCGTTGGGGACAGGGGATTCACGAGCAGTACTTC. This encodes CASSRWGQGIHEQYF.

This clone was found once. This rearrangement joins TRBV28 to TRBJ1-2, with TRBD1 matching over 7 bases. V was pared by 8 bases and J by 5 bases, with 11 bases of the junction left unmatched. CDR3 length: 14 residues. The germline gives CDR1 MDHEN, CDR2 SYDVKM. CDR3 in amino acids: CASGSRDRHYGYTF. Written as DNA, the CDR3 is TGTGCCAGCGGGAGCCGGGACAGACATTATGGCTACACCTTC.

CDR3 loop: CASSTGTGDGNSPLHF. The CDR3 DNA sequence: TGTGCCAGTAGCACCGGGACAGGGGACGGTAATTCACCCCTCCACTTT. The chain joins TRBV19 to TRBJ1-6, with TRBD1 matching 10 bases. This CDR3 is 16 amino acids long. The junction had 8 bases not matched to a gene; V was cut back by 6 bases and J by 6 bases. Germline values: CDR1 LNHDA, CDR2 SQIVND (reference sequence).

The chain links TRBV6-2 or TRBV6-3 to TRBJ1-1; TRBD1 is a possible D gene (6 bases). The CDR3 has 15 residues. V lost 7 bases and J 0 bases, leaving 15 bases between the germline ends. Germline V gene data show CDR1 as MNHEY and CDR2 as SVGEGT. This CDR3 is CASIPGHFLNTEAFF. CDR3 nucleotides: TGTGCCAGCATCCCGGGACACTTCTTGAACACTGAAGCTTTCTTT.

This clone appeared once. V usage is TRBV28 and J usage is TRBJ1-5; tentative D call: TRBD1 (5 bases). This CDR3 has 15 amino acids. From germline, CDR1 is MDHEN and CDR2 SYDVKM. Trimming took 4 bases from V and 7 from J, leaving 17 bases between them. The CDR3 DNA sequence: TGTGCCAGCAGTTCCTGGGGGGGGAGTAGGCAGCCCCAGCATTTT. Translation: CASSSWGGSRQPQHF.

The chain joins TRBV5-1 to TRBJ2-1; D is unresolved. Germline loops: CDR1 SGHRS, CDR2 YFSETQ. The V gene lost 8 bases and the J gene lost 0 bases, with 9 bases spanning the gap. The CDR3 totals 13 residues. This CDR3 is CASMSFSYNEQFF. The CDR3 DNA reads as TGCGCCAGTATGAGTTTCTCCTACAATGAGCAGTTCTTC. Together with reference TRBV5-1 and TRBJ2-1, the CDR3 gives the full variable domain: KAGVTQTPRYLIKTRGQQVTLSCSPISGHRSVSWYQQTPGQGLQFLFEYFSETQRNKGNFPGRFSGRQFSNSRSEMNVSTLELGDSALYLCASMSFSYNEQFFGPGTRLTVL.

The chain joins TRBV7-9 to TRBJ2-5; tentatively, D is TRBD2 (6 bases). Germline V gene sequence: CDR1 SEHNR, CDR2 FQNEAQ (reference sequence). This CDR3 is 16 amino acids long. Trimming cost V 2 bases and J 3 bases, with 16 bases left between them. CDR3 protein: CASSLTNGRLKETQYF. CDR3 nucleotide sequence: TGTGCCAGCAGCTTAACTAACGGGAGACTTAAAGAGACCCAGTACTTC.

The J gene is TRBJ2-4, the V gene TRBV5-5, with TRBD1 as a possible D gene (5 bases). Germline values: CDR1 SGHKS, CDR2 YYEKEE (reference sequence). Trimming cost V 2 bases and J 7 bases, with 13 bases left between them. The CDR3 runs 14 residues. CDR3 sequence (DNA): TGTGCCAGCAGCTTAAGGCCTCCAGGGAACATTCAGTACTTC. It translates to CASSLRPPGNIQYF.

This chain connects TRBV5-1 to TRBJ2-7, with 10 nucleotides matching TRBD2. CDR1 and CDR2 (germline): SGHRS, YFSETQ. With 3 bases clipped from V and 3 bases from J, the junction kept 9 bases outside the gene matches. The CDR3 extends over 16 amino acids. This CDR3 reads CASSSLAGGNIYEQYF. The CDR3, as DNA: TGCGCCAGCAGCTCGTTAGCGGGAGGTAATATCTACGAGCAGTACTTC. The full variable domain, in which reference TRBV5-1 and TRBJ2-7 provide the parts outside the CDR3, is KAGVTQTPRYLIKTRGQQVTLSCSPISGHRSVSWYQQTPGQGLQFLFEYFSETQRNKGNFPGRFSGRQFSNSRSEMNVSTLELGDSALYLCASSSLAGGNIYEQYFGPGTRLTVT.

The gene calls are TRBV15 and TRBJ1-3; no clear D. The CDR3 loop spans 14 amino acids. The V end was cut by 0 bases, the J end by 4 bases, with 7 bases between. The germline V gene has CDR1 LNHNV and CDR2 YYDKDF (reference sequence). This CDR3 is CATSRDGGGNTIYF. The CDR3 DNA reads as TGTGCCACCAGCAGAGATGGAGGGGGAAACACCATATATTTT.

Notes on this clone: A read error is likely, as this CDR3 ends without the conserved phenylalanine or tryptophan. No DNA is shown, since the ends of the CDR3 on it are uncertain; the CDR3 is the one TCRdb lists. The V gene is TRBV6-4, the J gene TRBJ1-1. Germline CDR1 MRHNA, CDR2 SNTAGT. The CDR3 spans 13 residues, counting both ends. CDR3 sequence reads: CASSESTAGKLFL.

V gene TRBV6-1 combines with J gene TRBJ2-2, with D possibly being TRBD1 (6 bases). CDR1 and CDR2 from the germline V gene are MNHNS and SASEGT. Trimming left V 0 bases short and J 1 base short, with 9 bases between. This CDR3 has 16 amino acids. The CDR3, as DNA: TGTGCCAGCAGTGAAGCCCGGACAGTGAACACCGGGGAGCTGTTTTTT. As protein: CASSEARTVNTGELFF.

This clone occurred once. The rearrangement links TRBV27 to TRBJ2-5; 11 nucleotides line up with TRBD2. The CDR3 length is 16 residues. Trimming cost V 4 bases and J 1 base; bases outside gene matches: 5. Germline CDR1 is MNHEY and CDR2 is SMNVEV (reference sequence). CDR3: CASSSWTSGSQETQYF. In DNA form, the CDR3 reads TGTGCCAGCAGTTCTTGGACTAGCGGGTCCCAAGAGACCCAGTACTTC.

As to this clone: Other DNA sequences of this sample code for an identical CDR3. The chain carries TRBV2 and TRBJ2-3; 8 bases map to TRBD2. The V gene's germline CDR1 is SNHLY and CDR2 FYNNEI. V lost 2 bases to trimming and J lost 0 bases; unmatched junction nucleotides: 1. CDR3 size: 15 residues. CDR3 amino acids: CASSESSGSTDTQYF. For the CDR3, the DNA is TGTGCCAGCAGTGAATCTAGCGGGAGCACAGATACGCAGTATTTT. The complete variable domain, with remaining parts taken from reference TRBV2 and TRBJ2-3, reads EPEVTQTPSHQVTQMGQEVILRCVPISNHLYFYWYRQILGQKVEFLVSFYNNEISEKSEIFDDQFSVERPDGSNFTLKIRSTKLEDSAMYFCASSESSGSTDTQYFGPGTRLTVL.

The genes are TRBV9 and TRBJ2-7; 7 nucleotides line up with TRBD2. The length of the CDR3 is 16 residues. CDR1 is SGDLS and CDR2 is YYNGEE in the germline V gene. V shed 0 bases, J shed 2 bases, and the junction held 8 bases outside the gene matches. CDR3 nucleotides: TGTGCCAGCAGCGTAGCTACGGGAGGAGATGCCTACGAGCAGTACTTC. Its protein product is CASSVATGGDAYEQYF.

This chain connects TRBV28 to TRBJ2-1; 12 bases are a match to TRBD2. The CDR3 length is 19 residues. From germline, CDR1 is MDHEN and CDR2 SYDVKM. Germline trimming cut 7 bases from V and 0 bases from J; bases unmatched to any gene: 13. The CDR3 sequence is CASIGRLAGETGSYNEQFF. The CDR3 bases are TGTGCCAGCATTGGCAGACTAGCGGGAGAAACGGGCTCCTACAATGAGCAGTTCTTC.